This T cell receptor beta chain was sequenced in a study of cytomegalovirus exposure and HLA in healthy donors. Study findings and constraints: Later analysis placed DRB1 highest and HLA-C lowest in TCR association rates, which differed by HLA locus. The study recorded some 160 TCR beta chains that were cytomegalovirus-associated.

PCR was performed using 60 Vbeta and 13 Jbeta primers. Original data processing: There were tens of millions of unique TCR beta chains by a later count, and about 12 million of them were shared. Assay used: immunoSEQ multiplex PCR; TCRdb lists only in-frame clones, some missing. V, J and clone size derive from that table, while D and trimming were established from the DNA sequence. This table has around 140,000 clones, over 60% appearing once. Per germline, CDR1 SGDLS and CDR2 YYNGEE. V shed 3 bases and J 9 bases; nucleotides not matched to a gene: 6. This CDR3 is built from 14 residues. Regarding this clone: The antigen remains undetermined.

The source material was PBMCs. The chain couples TRBV9 to TRBJ2-7; the match to TRBD2 covers 13 bases. The source is a female donor in good health and CMV-seronegative. The CDR3 DNA is TGTGCCAGCAGCGCAGGACTAGCGGGAGCTGCGCAGTACTTC. It is translated as CASSAGLAGAAQYF.